This TCR beta chain emerged from a study of T cell responses to AZD1222 COVID-19 vaccine. General observations from the study: Repertoire samples came only from after the peak T cell response. Among spike-specific TCRs, nearly half reportedly target unmutated variant regions. Only a handful of individuals given AZD1222 were seropositive at baseline. With dominance at 160-218 and 743-854, vaccine-associated CD4 TCRs spanned spike.

In regard to this clone: Its antigen is undetermined.

TCRdb's table, derived via immunoSEQ multiplex PCR, lists solely in-frame clones and lacks some. Counted here are 95,000 to 100,000 clones, about 89% occurring once; the ten biggest clones make up 10%. The CDR3 spans 15 residues. The germline CDR1 and CDR2 sequences are LGHDT and YNNKEL (reference sequence). J lost 1 base, V lost 8 bases, and 9 bases had no gene match. This chain links TRBV3-1 (or the pseudogene TRBV3-2) with TRBJ2-3, with TRBD2 identical over 7 bases. The sequencing here drew on peripheral blood, taken 28 days after the second AZD1222 dose. The origin of this receptor is an adult who received the AZD1222 COVID-19 vaccine. The CDR3 DNA reads as TGTGCCAGCCGCGGGGAGGGAGCGGGCACAGATACGCAGTATTTT. Translating it yields CASRGEGAGTDTQYF.